A selection of T cell receptor beta chains follows, all from one sample in a study of CD8+CD57+ T cells in acquired aplastic anemia. TCRdb reanalysed the reads using MiXCR and keeps one entry per CDR3 protein. The sample carries 270,000 or so distinct CDR3 sequences, roughly 80% recorded once. The source material was sorted CD4+, CD8+, or CD8+CD57+ T cells (not recorded which) from PBMCs. The receptors originated from a human donor with aplastic anemia. CDR3s include the opening cysteine and the closing phenylalanine or tryptophan. D genes are given only for firm matches. Not every row has a clone size; where given, it reads once, few, many or a size class.

V	J	size	D	DNA	CDR3
TRBV7-9	TRBJ1-3	-	-	TGTGCCAGCAGCCTAGATCCCAACACCATATATTTT	CASSLDPNTIYF
TRBV5-4	TRBJ1-1	-	-	TGTGCCAGCAGCTTTGCTAGGGCAGGGCCGAGGACTGAAGCTTTCTTT	CASSFARAGPRTEAFF
TRBV2	TRBJ2-3	once	-	TGTGCCAGCAGCGACGCGGGCAGTGCCACTCCGCAGTTTTTT	CASSDAGSATPQFF
TRBV10-2	TRBJ2-7	-	TRBD1	TGTGCCAGTAGTGCGACCGGGACAGGGTATTTCTACGAGCAGTACTTC	CASSATGTGYFYEQYF
TRBV24-1	TRBJ2-1	-	-	TGTGCCACCAGTGGGGTAGGTCTAGGTAATGAGCAGTTCTTC	CATSGVGLGNEQFF
TRBV15	TRBJ2-1	-	-	TGTGCCACCAGCAGTGCTAGAGGCGGAGACCCTTACAATGAGCAGTTCTTC	CATSSARGGDPYNEQFF
TRBV9	TRBJ2-3	-	-	TGTGCCAGCAACCTTTACAGGGTCTATGGCTACACCTTT	CASNLYRVYGYTF
TRBV6-5	TRBJ1-1	-	-	TGTGCCAGCAGGCACGGACTAAACACTGAAGCTTTCTTT	CASRHGLNTEAFF
TRBV7-2	TRBJ2-1	-	TRBD1	TGTGCCAGCAGCTTCGTCCGGTTGCAGACCTCAGGGGGCGTTAATGAGCAGTTCTTC	CASSFVRLQTSGGVNEQFF
TRBV6-5	TRBJ1-2	-	-	TGTGCCAGCAGTTTATCGGGGAGCCCATATAACTATGGCTACACCTTC	CASSLSGSPYNYGYTF
TRBV7-8	TRBJ2-3	-	TRBD2	TGTGCCAGCAGCGTAGCGGGAAGAGCCGAGACGTATTTT	CASSVAGRAETYF
TRBV2	TRBJ2-2	-	-	TGTGCCAGCGGGGGCGGGGGCACGAATACGCAGTATTTTTTCTTT	CASGGGGTNTQYFFF
TRBV15	TRBJ2-7	-	-	TGTGCCACCAGCAGCGGCAGCGATCAATACGAGCAGTACTTC	CATSSGSDQYEQYF
TRBV7-3	TRBJ2-2	many	-	TGTGCCAGCAGCTCCCCTTCCAGCCAGCGGGCCGGGGAGCTGTTTTTT	CASSSPSSQRAGELFF
TRBV9	TRBJ1-2	once	-	TGTGCCAGCAGCGTTGCGGGGGCCGACGAAAACAATGACACCTTC	CASSVAGADENNDTF
TRBV5-1	TRBJ2-7	-	-	TGTGCCAGCAGCGCACACAGCCTAGCCTACGAGCAGTACTTC	CASSAHSLAYEQYF
TRBV12-3/TRBV12-4	TRBJ2-2	-	TRBD1	TGTGCCACCGAGCGACAGGGATCCACCGGGGAGCTGTTTTTT	CATERQGSTGELFF
TRBV7-2	TRBJ1-1	-	-	TGTGCCAGCAGCTTAGATCTAAGAGGGAACACTGAACATTTCTTT	CASSLDLRGNTEHFF
TRBV5-1	TRBJ2-3	once	-	TGCGCCAGCAGCTTGGACGGCCGTGACAGTACGCAGTATTTT	CASSLDGRDSTQYF
TRBV7-8	TRBJ2-1	-	-	TGTGCCAGCAGCTTTGAGAGAGGTCCCGAGAGCCATGAGCAGTTCTTC	CASSFERGPESHEQFF
TRBV7-2	TRBJ1-1	-	-	TGTGCCAGCAGCTCCGGGGGGCAAGCGTATGTACGCTTCTTT	CASSSGGQAYVRFF
TRBV24-1	TRBJ2-3	-	-	TGTGCCACCAGTGATTTGAGGTTTGGGAACGATACGCAGTATTTT	CATSDLRFGNDTQYF
TRBV7-6	TRBJ2-5	-	-	TGTGCCAGCAGCAACGGAGCGGCAGGGACGGCCGAGACCCAGTACTTC	CASSNGAAGTAETQYF
TRBV5-5	TRBJ2-3	few	TRBD1	TGTGCCAGCAGCGTGGACAGGGGAGATACGCAGTATTTT	CASSVDRGDTQYF
TRBV10-1	TRBJ2-7	-	-	TGTGCCAGCCGTAGAGGGGGGGAGCAGTACTTC	CASRRGGEQYF
TRBV20-1	TRBJ2-7	-	-	TGCAGTGCTAGGGCACTGCCTCTCGAGTACTTC	CSARALPLEYF
TRBV5-5	TRBJ2-5	-	-	TGTGCCAGCAGCATTCAAAGAAGCCAAGAGACCCAGTACTTC	CASSIQRSQETQYF
TRBV7-2	TRBJ1-1	-	-	TGTGCCAGCAGCTTAGCTCTGACTGCCGACACTGAAGCTTTCTTT	CASSLALTADTEAFF
TRBV7-8	TRBJ1-5	-	-	TGCGCCAGCAGCCATACGGGGAGTCAGCCCCAGCAGTTT	CASSHTGSQPQQF
TRBV15	TRBJ2-3	many	-	TGTGCCACCAGCAGGGGCTCCAGCCAAGATACCCAGTATTTT	CATSRGSSQDTQYF
TRBV11-2	TRBJ2-3	few	TRBD2	TGTGCCAGCGCCGGGACTAGCATCCATACGCAGTATTTT	CASAGTSIHTQYF